This T cell receptor beta chain was obtained from a study of cytomegalovirus exposure and HLA in healthy donors. This CDR3 comprises 12 residues. V dropped 6 bases and J dropped 4; count of bases not matched to a gene: 5. Germline CDR1 is SQVTM and CDR2 is ANQGSEA. Both 60 Vbeta primers and 13 Jbeta primers went into the PCR. Here immunoSEQ multiplex PCR was the method, and the copy in TCRdb shows in-frame clones only, minus some. The table shows about 190,000 clones, with around four fifths occurring only once. The specimen sequenced was PBMCs. V gene TRBV29-1 combines with J gene TRBJ2-5; the match to TRBD1 covers 7 bases. This TCR came from a boy under 10 years old in good health and CMV-seronegative. As DNA, the CDR3 is TGCAGCGTCGCGACAGGGCGAGAGACCCAGTACTTC. Translating it yields CSVATGRETQYF.